These 32 T cell receptor beta chains came from one sample sequenced in a study of blood T cell repertoires in COVID-19. Clones were read by immunoSEQ multiplex PCR, and TCRdb kept only the in-frame ones, dropping some. The sample lists about 410,000 clones; 90% were seen once. The sample taken for sequencing was PBMCs or T cells enriched from blood (not recorded which). These receptors originate from a man younger than 30 who had recovered from COVID-19.

The V call is TRBV10-2, the J call TRBJ1-2, with TRBD1 identical over 8 bases. V gave up 4 bases and J gave up 3 bases; unmatched junction bases: 4. The CDR3 is 14 amino acids. Germline loops: CDR1 WSHSY, CDR2 SAAADI. The CDR3 is CASSGPGGDYGYTF. The CDR3 DNA reads TGCGCCAGCAGTGGCCCAGGGGGCGACTATGGCTACACCTTC.

This chain connects TRBV29-1 to TRBJ2-2; TRBD1 agrees at 11 bases. Germline V CDR1 and CDR2: SQVTM, ANQGSEA. This CDR3 is 14 amino acids long. The ends lost 6 bases at V and 4 bases at J; junction bases unmatched: 4. In nucleotides, the CDR3 is TGCAGCGTCGCGGACAGGGGGCTCACCGGGGAGCTGTTTTTT. This gives the protein CSVADRGLTGELFF.

The rearrangement links TRBV7-9 to TRBJ1-3; D unresolved. Deletions cut 5 bases from V and 2 bases from J, with 16 bases between. This CDR3 region has 16 residues. CDR1 SEHNR and CDR2 FQNEAQ come from the germline V gene (reference sequence). The CDR3 region has the DNA TGTGCCAGCAGCGCAGAGAGGTTAAACACTGGAAACACCATATATTTT. Translated, it gives CASSAERLNTGNTIYF.

This clone appeared a single time. The chain has TRBV5-4 and TRBJ2-7; TRBD2 aligns across 12 bases. V shed 4 bases, J shed 4 bases, and the junction held 9 bases outside the gene matches. Germline V lookup: CDR1 SGHNT, CDR2 YYREEE (reference sequence). The CDR3 is 16 residues long. The CDR3 sequence: CASSDPWTSGTYEQYF. CDR3 DNA: TGTGCCAGCAGCGACCCATGGACTAGCGGGACGTACGAGCAGTACTTC.

The chain recombines TRBV3-1 (or the pseudogene TRBV3-2) with TRBJ2-5, with TRBD2 identical over 7 bases. Per the germline V gene, CDR1 is LGHDT and CDR2 is YNNKEL (reference sequence). The CDR3 has 14 amino acids. V trimming: 3 bases; J trimming: 4 bases; junction bases outside the gene matches: 5. CDR3 in amino acids: CASSQPLAGETQYF. CDR3 DNA: TGTGCCAGCAGCCAGCCCTTAGCGGGAGAGACCCAGTACTTC.

This rearrangement joins TRBV19 to TRBJ1-4; D not certain. This CDR3 is built from 16 residues. V lost 6 bases to trimming and J lost 0 bases, with 14 bases between them. Germline values: CDR1 LNHDA, CDR2 SQIVND (reference sequence). The CDR3 DNA reads TGTGCCAGTAGCGTCTGGAGGGCCGCAACTAATGAAAAACTGTTTTTT. Encoded protein: CASSVWRAATNEKLFF.

The genes are TRBV18 and TRBJ1-5; perhaps TRBD1 as D (5 bases). CDR1 KGHSH and CDR2 LQKENI come from the germline V gene. The CDR3 sequence is 14 residues long. V gave up 2 bases and J gave up 3 bases, with 8 bases separating them. CDR3 bases: TGTGCCAGCTCACCAGGGGCCGTCAATCAGCCCCAGCATTTT. Its protein product is CASSPGAVNQPQHF. Variable domain in full (rest from reference TRBV18 and TRBJ1-5): NAGVMQNPRHLVRRRGQEARLRCSPMKGHSHVYWYRQLPEEGLKFMVYLQKENIIDESGMPKERFSAEFPKEGPSILRIQQVVRGDSAAYFCASSPGAVNQPQHFGDGTRLSIL.

V usage is TRBV5-6 and J usage is TRBJ1-1; maybe TRBD1 (5 bases). The CDR3 consists of 14 residues. V was shortened by 1 base and J by 5 bases, with 12 bases between the two germline ends. Germline V CDR1 and CDR2: SGHDT, YYEEEE. The CDR3 DNA reads TGTGCCAGCAGCTTGAGGGGTCTGGGAACTGAAGCTTTCTTT. Protein sequence: CASSLRGLGTEAFF.

The chain carries TRBV2 and TRBJ1-5; D call uncertain. Per germline, CDR1 SNHLY and CDR2 FYNNEI. V shed 6 bases and J shed 4 bases, with 13 bases lying between them. This CDR3 spans 14 amino acids. The chain's CDR3 is CASSLEPGNQPQHF. The CDR3 DNA reads TGTGCCAGCAGCCTCGAGCCGGGAAATCAGCCCCAGCATTTT.

This clone was counted once. CDR3 coding DNA: TGTGCCAGCAGCGTCCTAGCGGGGCAAGATACGCAGTATTTT. Translating gives CASSVLAGQDTQYF. The chain carries TRBV9 and TRBJ2-3; 9 bases fit TRBD2. The V and J ends lost 2 bases and 5 bases, in that order; junction bases with no gene match: 3. Germline V lookup: CDR1 SGDLS, CDR2 YYNGEE. This CDR3 is 14 amino acids long.

The rearrangement joins TRBV27 to TRBJ1-1, with D unresolved. Trimming shortened V by 2 bases and J by 2 bases, and 12 bases separated the two germline ends. This CDR3 has 15 residues. Per the germline V gene, CDR1 is MNHEY and CDR2 is SMNVEV (reference sequence). The CDR3 sequence is CASSLTKAGNTEAFF. In DNA form, the CDR3 reads TGTGCCAGCAGTTTAACGAAGGCAGGTAACACTGAAGCTTTCTTT.

The rearrangement links TRBV19 to TRBJ2-7; D possibly corresponds to TRBD1 (6 bases). CDR3 length equals 20 residues. Trimming left V 6 bases short and J 1 base short, with 31 bases between. CDR1 is LNHDA, CDR2 SQIVND, per germline (reference sequence). In nucleotides, the CDR3 is TGTGCCAGTAGCCATATACGGCGGACAGCCCTCAAACAGACTTCCTACGAGCAGTACTTC. Protein: CASSHIRRTALKQTSYEQYF. The whole variable domain, filled in from reference TRBV19 and TRBJ2-7, reads DGGITQSPKYLFRKEGQNVTLSCEQNLNHDAMYWYRQDPGQGLRLIYYSQIVNDFQKGDIAEGYSVSREKKESFPLTVTSAQKNPTAFYLCASSHIRRTALKQTSYEQYFGPGTRLTVT.

The J gene is TRBJ2-2, the V gene TRBV2; 7 bases are shared with TRBD2. The length of the CDR3 is 16 residues. In germline, CDR1 is SNHLY, CDR2 FYNNEI. Losses at the gene ends were 4 bases for V and 3 bases for J; bases not matched to a gene: 8. The CDR3 protein is CASSGTRMRYTGELFF. The CDR3 bases are TGTGCCAGCAGTGGGACTAGAATGAGGTACACCGGGGAGCTGTTTTTT.

This chain's CDR3 is CAKTPGHNNSPLHF. DNA of the CDR3: TGCGCCAAAACTCCGGGACACAATAATTCACCCCTCCACTTT. This sequence joins TRBV5-1 and TRBJ1-6; D is possibly TRBD1 (6 bases). The CDR3 extends over 14 amino acids. Trimming stripped 9 bases from V and 5 bases from J, with 15 bases between. CDR1 SGHRS and CDR2 YFSETQ come from the germline V gene.

This chain joins TRBV14 and TRBJ1-2; a possible D gene is TRBD1 (5 bases). V was trimmed by 5 bases and J by 8 bases, leaving 15 bases between them. Per germline, CDR1 SGHDN and CDR2 FVKESK. CDR3 length equals 13 residues. Written as DNA, the CDR3 is TGTGCCAGCAGCTCCTCCGCAGGGAACGGCTACACCTTC. It codes for CASSSSAGNGYTF.

This sequence joins TRBV6-2 or TRBV6-3 and TRBJ1-5, with D uncertain. Looked up from germline, CDR1 is MNHEY and CDR2 is SVGEGT. The CDR3 is made up of 15 amino acids. Trimming took 2 bases from V and 2 from J, leaving 10 bases between them. CDR3 DNA sequence: TGTGCCAGCAGTTACCCGGGTCTCGGCAATCAGCCCCAGCATTTT. Its protein is CASSYPGLGNQPQHF.

As concerns this clone: One end of the junction fails to match germline, which may point to a read error. The chain links TRBV2 to TRBJ1-3; TRBD1 might be the D (6 bases). The CDR3 extends over 14 amino acids. Germline V gene sequence: CDR1 SNHLY, CDR2 FYNNEI. The CDR3 coding sequence is TGTGCCAGCGGTGGGGGGCAGGCTGGGAACACCATATATTTT. Translating gives CASGGGQAGNTIYF.

The chain recombines TRBV19 with TRBJ1-1; D ambiguous. V was shortened by 5 bases and J by 6 bases, with 10 bases between the two germline ends. Germline CDR1 is LNHDA and CDR2 is SQIVND (reference sequence). CDR3 length equals 12 residues. The CDR3 DNA sequence: TGTGCCAGTAGTTTTAGATTGGCTGAAGCTTTCTTT. Translating it yields CASSFRLAEAFF.

V gene TRBV11-2 combines with J gene TRBJ2-7; 9 positions agree with TRBD1. This CDR3 spans 13 amino acids. The V gene's germline CDR1 is SGHAT and CDR2 FQNNGV. With 4 bases clipped from V and 4 bases from J, the junction kept 2 bases outside the gene matches. CDR3 coding DNA: TGTGCCAGCAGCTGGACAGGGGATTACGAGCAGTACTTC. As protein: CASSWTGDYEQYF.

CDR3 residues: CASSALYGYTF. CDR3 DNA: TGTGCCAGCAGCGCCCTCTATGGCTACACCTTC. The V call is TRBV9, the J call TRBJ1-2; no clear D gene. Germline-derived CDR1 and CDR2 are SGDLS and YYNGEE. The V gene lost 3 bases and the J gene lost 4 bases, with 4 bases spanning the gap. The CDR3 is 11 amino acids.

V is TRBV28 and J is TRBJ1-6; no clear D. The CDR3 loop spans 14 amino acids. Trimming stripped 4 bases from V and 13 bases from J, with 17 bases between. Germline-derived CDR1 and CDR2 are MDHEN and SYDVKM. For the CDR3, the DNA is TGTGCCAGCAGTTCGACACCCGAATTCTCCCCCCTCCACTTT. Protein: CASSSTPEFSPLHF.

The chain combines TRBV5-1 with TRBJ1-1, with no clear D. The germline V and J ends were trimmed by 5 bases and 4 bases, with 9 bases remaining between them. This CDR3 contains 12 residues. Germline CDR1 and CDR2: SGHRS and YFSETQ. The CDR3 here is CASSSAGTEAFF. As DNA, the CDR3 is TGCGCCAGCAGTTCAGCGGGCACTGAAGCTTTCTTT.

This chain links TRBV27 with TRBJ2-1, with 11 nucleotides matching TRBD2. The CDR3 extends over 15 amino acids. The V and J ends lost 5 bases and 4 bases, in that order; junction bases with no gene match: 4. The germline V gene has CDR1 MNHEY and CDR2 SMNVEV (reference sequence). The CDR3 protein is CASSATSGSYNEQFF. The CDR3 nucleotides are TGTGCCAGCAGTGCAACTAGCGGGAGTTACAATGAGCAGTTCTTC.

The chain is built from TRBV9 and TRBJ1-2; the D gene is possibly TRBD1 (6 bases). The length of the CDR3 is 12 residues. The germline gives CDR1 SGDLS, CDR2 YYNGEE. V lost 0 bases, J lost 7 bases, and 7 bases lay in between. For the CDR3, the DNA is TGTGCCAGCAGCGTAGAGGGGGTTGGCTACACCTTC. It yields the protein CASSVEGVGYTF. The complete variable domain, with remaining parts taken from reference TRBV9 and TRBJ1-2, reads DSGVTQTPKHLITATGQRVTLRCSPRSGDLSVYWYQQSLDQGLQFLIQYYNGEERAKGNILERFSAQQFPDLHSELNLSSLELGDSALYFCASSVEGVGYTFGSGTRLTVV.

The chain carries TRBV5-1 and TRBJ1-1; 7 bases align to TRBD1. The length of the CDR3 is 15 residues. Trimming removed 1 base from V and 1 base from J; junction bases left unmatched: 4. Per germline, CDR1 SGHRS and CDR2 YFSETQ. The CDR3 reads CASSLRGGTNTEAFF. For the CDR3, the DNA is TGCGCCAGCAGCTTGAGAGGGGGCACGAACACTGAAGCTTTCTTT.

V and J are TRBV4-1 and TRBJ2-1; 7 bases line up with TRBD2. Germline assignment: CDR1 MGHRA and CDR2 YSYEKL. The length of the CDR3 is 13 residues. V was clipped by 0 bases and J by 12 bases; unmatched bases: 5. The CDR3 protein is CASSQDMGLPQFF. The CDR3 nucleotides are TGCGCCAGCAGCCAAGATATGGGACTACCGCAGTTCTTC.

V usage is TRBV19 and J usage is TRBJ2-2, with D possibly being TRBD2 (5 bases). Germline V gene sequence: CDR1 LNHDA, CDR2 SQIVND (reference sequence). V was trimmed by 5 bases and J by 3 bases, leaving 7 bases between them. The CDR3 extends over 13 amino acids. CDR3 DNA: TGTGCCAGTAGTCGGGAACACACCGGGGAGCTGTTTTTT. Amino acids: CASSREHTGELFF.

Turning to this clone: Other DNA sequences from this sample encode an identical CDR3 as well. The genes are TRBV29-1 and TRBJ1-1; the D is unclear. This CDR3 spans 13 amino acids. Germline V lookup: CDR1 SQVTM, CDR2 ANQGSEA. V was trimmed by 4 bases and J by 0 bases, leaving 9 bases between them. CDR3 nucleotide sequence: TGCAGCGTTGCAGGCAGGATGAACACTGAAGCTTTCTTT. Its translation: CSVAGRMNTEAFF.

The chain joins TRBV10-2 to TRBJ1-2, with D tentatively TRBD1 (5 bases). V lost 3 bases and J lost 5, with 10 bases in between. CDR1 is WSHSY, CDR2 SAAADI, per germline. The CDR3 runs to 13 residues. The CDR3 region is CASSEGAEYGYTF. The CDR3 bases are TGCGCCAGCAGTGAAGGGGCGGAATATGGCTACACCTTC.

The rearrangement links TRBV4-1 to TRBJ1-2; 11 bases agree with TRBD1. Unmatched junction bases numbered 9, after V lost 1 base and J lost 8 bases. From germline, CDR1 is MGHRA and CDR2 YSYEKL. CDR3 length: 16 amino acids. The CDR3 DNA is TGCGCCAGCAGCCAAGTGGTTGGGACAGGGGGAGCGGGCTACACCTTC. This translates into CASSQVVGTGGAGYTF.

The chain combines TRBV12-5 with TRBJ2-7; 13 bases are a match to TRBD2. CDR1 LGHNT and CDR2 FRNRAP come from the germline V gene. The CDR3 sequence is 18 residues long. The ends lost 3 bases at V and 5 bases at J; junction bases unmatched: 13. The CDR3 DNA is TGTGCTAGTGGTTTTCCCACTAGCGGGAGGGCTCGCCTCGACGAGCAGTACTTC. Protein product: CASGFPTSGRARLDEQYF.

This clone was recorded a few times. The rearrangement joins TRBV7-8 to TRBJ1-5; 9 nucleotides align to TRBD1. With V trimmed by 3 bases and J by 5 bases, 8 bases remained unmatched. Germline values: CDR1 SGHVS, CDR2 FQNEAQ. The CDR3 runs to 16 residues. DNA for the CDR3: TGTGCCAGCAGCTTGTCACAGGGGGCCGGGGATCAGCCCCAGCATTTT. Amino acids: CASSLSQGAGDQPQHF.